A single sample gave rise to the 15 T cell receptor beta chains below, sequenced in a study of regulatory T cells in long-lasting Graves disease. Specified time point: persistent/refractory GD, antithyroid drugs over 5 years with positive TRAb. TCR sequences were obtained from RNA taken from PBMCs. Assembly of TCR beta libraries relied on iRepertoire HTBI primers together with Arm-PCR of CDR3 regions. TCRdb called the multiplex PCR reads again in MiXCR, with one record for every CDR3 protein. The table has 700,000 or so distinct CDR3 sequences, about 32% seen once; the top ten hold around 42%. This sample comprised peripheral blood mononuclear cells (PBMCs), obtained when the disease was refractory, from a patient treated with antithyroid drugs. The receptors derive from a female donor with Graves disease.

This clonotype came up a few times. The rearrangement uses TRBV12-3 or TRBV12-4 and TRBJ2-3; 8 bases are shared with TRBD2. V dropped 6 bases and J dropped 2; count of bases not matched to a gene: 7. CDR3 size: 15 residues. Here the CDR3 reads CASSKASGFTDTQYF. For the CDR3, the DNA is TGTGCCAGCAGCAAGGCTAGCGGGTTCACAGATACGCAGTATTTT.

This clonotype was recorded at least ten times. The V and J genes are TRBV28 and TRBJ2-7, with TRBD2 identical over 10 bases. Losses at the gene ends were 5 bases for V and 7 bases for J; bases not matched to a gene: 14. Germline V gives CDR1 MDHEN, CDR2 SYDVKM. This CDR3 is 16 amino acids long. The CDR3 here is CASSPPGLAGADEQYF. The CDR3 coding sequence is TGTGCCAGCAGTCCACCCGGTCTAGCGGGAGCGGATGAGCAGTACTTC.

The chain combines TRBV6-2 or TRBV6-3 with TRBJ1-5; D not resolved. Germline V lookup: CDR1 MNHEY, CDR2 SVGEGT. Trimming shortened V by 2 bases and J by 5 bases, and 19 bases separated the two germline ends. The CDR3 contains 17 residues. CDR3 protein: CASSYGWGNVRYQPQHF. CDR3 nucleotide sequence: TGTGCCAGCAGTTACGGATGGGGTAATGTCAGATATCAGCCCCAGCATTTT.

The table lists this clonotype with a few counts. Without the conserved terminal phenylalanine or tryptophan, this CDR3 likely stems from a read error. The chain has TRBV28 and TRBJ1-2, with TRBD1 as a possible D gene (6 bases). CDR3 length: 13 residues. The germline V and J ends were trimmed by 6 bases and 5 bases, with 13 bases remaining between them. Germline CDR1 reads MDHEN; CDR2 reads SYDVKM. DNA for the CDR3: TGTGCCAGCAGGGCTATGGACAGATATGGCTACACCTCC. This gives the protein CASRAMDRYGYTS.

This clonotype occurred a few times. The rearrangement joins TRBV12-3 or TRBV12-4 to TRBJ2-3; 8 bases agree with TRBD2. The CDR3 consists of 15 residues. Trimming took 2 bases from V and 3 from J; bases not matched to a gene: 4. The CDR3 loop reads CASSLSGSRTDTQYF. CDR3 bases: TGTGCCAGCAGTTTAAGCGGGAGTCGTACAGATACGCAGTATTTT.

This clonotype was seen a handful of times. CDR3 region: CASSRTSGFYNEQFF. The CDR3 nucleotides are TGTGCCAGCAGCCGGACTAGCGGTTTCTACAATGAGCAGTTCTTC. This chain links TRBV12-3 or TRBV12-4 with TRBJ2-1; 10 bases map to TRBD2. The CDR3 loop spans 15 amino acids. Trimming cost V 6 bases and J 3 bases; bases outside gene matches: 5.

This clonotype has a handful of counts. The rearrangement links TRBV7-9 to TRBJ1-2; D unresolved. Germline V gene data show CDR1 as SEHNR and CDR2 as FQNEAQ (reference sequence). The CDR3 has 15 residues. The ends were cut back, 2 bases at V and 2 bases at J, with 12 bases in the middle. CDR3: CASSLSIRNNYGYTF. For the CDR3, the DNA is TGTGCCAGCAGCTTAAGTATTCGGAACAACTATGGCTACACCTTC.

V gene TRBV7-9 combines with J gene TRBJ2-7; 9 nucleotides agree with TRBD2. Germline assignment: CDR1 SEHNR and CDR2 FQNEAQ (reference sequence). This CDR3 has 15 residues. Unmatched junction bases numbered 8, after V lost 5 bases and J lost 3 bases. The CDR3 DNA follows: TGTGCCAGCAGCCCGCCCCGACTAGCGGACTACGAGCAGTACTTC. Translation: CASSPPRLADYEQYF.

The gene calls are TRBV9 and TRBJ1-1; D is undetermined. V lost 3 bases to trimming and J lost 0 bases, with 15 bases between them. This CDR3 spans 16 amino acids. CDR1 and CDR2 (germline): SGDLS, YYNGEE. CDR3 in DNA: TGTGCCAGCAGCGGTGGGGTTTCCCACCTGAACACTGAAGCTTTCTTT. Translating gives CASSGGVSHLNTEAFF.

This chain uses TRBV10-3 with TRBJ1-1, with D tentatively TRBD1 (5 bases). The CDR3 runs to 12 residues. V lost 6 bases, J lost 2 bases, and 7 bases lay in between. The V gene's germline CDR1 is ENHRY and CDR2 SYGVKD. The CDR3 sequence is CAISQGNTEAFF. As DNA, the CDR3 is TGTGCCATCAGCCAGGGAAACACTGAAGCTTTCTTT.

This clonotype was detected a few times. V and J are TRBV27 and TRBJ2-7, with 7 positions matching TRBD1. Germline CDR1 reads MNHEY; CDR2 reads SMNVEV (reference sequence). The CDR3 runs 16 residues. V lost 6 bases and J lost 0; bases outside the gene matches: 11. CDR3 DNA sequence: TGTGCCAGCAGCCAAATCTGGGGACAGACCTCCTACGAGCAGTACTTC. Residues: CASSQIWGQTSYEQYF.

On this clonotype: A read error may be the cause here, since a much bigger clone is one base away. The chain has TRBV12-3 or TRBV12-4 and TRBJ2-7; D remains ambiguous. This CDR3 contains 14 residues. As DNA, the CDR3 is TGTGCCAGCAATTTAGGCCAGAAAGGGTACGAGCAGTACTTC. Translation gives CASNLGQKGYEQYF.

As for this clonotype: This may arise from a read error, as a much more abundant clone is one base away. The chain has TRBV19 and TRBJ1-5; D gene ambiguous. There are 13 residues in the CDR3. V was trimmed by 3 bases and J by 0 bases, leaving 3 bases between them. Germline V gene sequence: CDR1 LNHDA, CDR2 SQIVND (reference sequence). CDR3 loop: CASSMDSNQPQHF. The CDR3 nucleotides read TGTGCCAGTAGTATGGATAGCAATCAGCCCCAGCATTTT.

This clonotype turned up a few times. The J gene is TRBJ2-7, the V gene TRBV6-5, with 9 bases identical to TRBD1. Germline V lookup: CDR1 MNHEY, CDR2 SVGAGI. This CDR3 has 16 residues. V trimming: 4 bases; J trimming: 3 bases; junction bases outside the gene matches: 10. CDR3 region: CASSSPRQGGIYEQYF. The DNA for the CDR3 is TGTGCCAGCAGTTCCCCTAGACAGGGGGGGATCTACGAGCAGTACTTC.

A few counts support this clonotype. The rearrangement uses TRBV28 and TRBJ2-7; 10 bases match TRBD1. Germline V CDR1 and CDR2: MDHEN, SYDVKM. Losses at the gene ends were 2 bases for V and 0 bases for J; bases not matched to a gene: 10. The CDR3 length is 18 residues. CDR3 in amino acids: CASSLPGQGSHSSYEQYF. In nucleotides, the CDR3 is TGTGCCAGCAGTTTACCGGGACAGGGGTCTCATAGCTCCTACGAGCAGTACTTC.